These T cell receptor beta chains were read from a single sample in a study of CD8 T cells in Susac syndrome. TCRdb analysed the immunoSEQ multiplex PCR reads with MiXCR anew, one entry per CDR3 protein. The data hold 150,000 to 200,000 distinct CDR3 sequences, with around 95% observed a single time. Material for sequencing was CD8+ T cells from PBMCs. These TCRs come from a human donor with multiple sclerosis. The CDR3 runs from the conserved cysteine through the conserved F or W. Fields, in order: D gene, clone size, V gene, J gene, CDR3 length, CDR3 protein, CDR3 DNA. The D gene is left open where the match is weak. Not every row has a clone size; where given, it reads once, few, many or a size class.

TRBD2	-	TRBV9	TRBJ2-7	17	CASSGGIGGGNSYEQYF	TGTGCCAGCAGCGGAGGGATCGGCGGGGGGAACTCCTACGAGCAGTACTTC
-	-	TRBV27	TRBJ2-7	14	CASGRWGTGAEQYF	TGTGCCAGCGGCCGATGGGGGACTGGGGCCGAGCAGTACTTC
TRBD1	-	TRBV2	TRBJ1-2	13	CATPGQANYGYTF	TGTGCCACCCCGGGACAGGCAAACTATGGCTACACCTTC
-	-	TRBV28	TRBJ1-5	15	CASSKRGFSNQPQHF	TGTGCCAGCAGCAAGAGGGGCTTTAGCAATCAGCCCCAGCATTTT
TRBD1	-	TRBV14	TRBJ1-1	15	CASSHQDRGSTEAFF	TGTGCCAGCAGCCACCAAGACAGGGGATCCACTGAAGCTTTCTTT
TRBD2	-	TRBV28	TRBJ2-5	14	CAGRRAGDQETQYF	TGTGCCGGAAGGCGAGCGGGGGACCAAGAGACCCAGTACTTC
TRBD2	-	TRBV4-1	TRBJ2-5	15	CASSQFARERETQYF	TGCGCCAGCAGCCAATTCGCGCGGGAGAGAGAGACCCAGTACTTC
TRBD2	-	TRBV12-3/TRBV12-4	TRBJ2-1	16	CASRPLSGGSYNEQFF	TGTGCCAGCAGGCCTCTGAGCGGGGGCTCTTACAATGAGCAGTTCTTC
-	-	TRBV29-1	TRBJ1-2	13	CSVEGDINHGYTF	TGCAGCGTTGAAGGGGACATAAACCATGGCTACACCTTC
-	-	TRBV28	TRBJ2-1	16	CASSLYRESEANEQFF	TGTGCCAGCAGTCTGTATCGGGAGTCAGAGGCGAATGAGCAGTTCTTC
TRBD1	-	TRBV19	TRBJ2-6	15	CASSTGGSGANVLTF	TGTGCCAGTAGTACAGGGGGCTCTGGGGCCAACGTCCTGACTTTC
-	-	TRBV2	TRBJ2-1	14	CASRDPGLYNEQFF	TGTGCCAGCAGGGACCCGGGACTTTACAATGAGCAGTTCTTC
TRBD1	-	TRBV12-3/TRBV12-4	TRBJ1-1	14	CASRSQRGREEAFF	TGTGCCAGCAGGTCCCAAAGGGGGCGGGAAGAAGCTTTCTTT
TRBD2	once	TRBV29-1	TRBJ2-1	15	CSVEGTSGAYNEQFF	TGCAGCGTTGAAGGGACTAGCGGGGCCTACAATGAGCAGTTCTTC
-	-	TRBV10-3	TRBJ1-2	14	CAISGEGPNYGYTF	TGTGCCATCAGTGGGGAGGGCCCTAACTATGGCTACACCTTC
TRBD1	-	TRBV2	TRBJ2-1	17	CASSEVRGPSSYNEQFF	TGTGCCAGCAGTGAAGTGAGGGGGCCGAGCTCCTACAATGAGCAGTTCTTC
-	once	TRBV20-1	TRBJ2-7	15	CSARDGRGSSYEQYF	TGCAGTGCTAGAGATGGTCGGGGGAGCTCCTACGAGCAGTACTTC
-	-	TRBV4-1	TRBJ2-7	15	CASSHIDSGDYEQYF	TGCGCCAGCAGCCACATCGACTCAGGGGACTACGAGCAGTACTTC
TRBD2	once	TRBV19	TRBJ2-7	15	CASSIGLADFYEQYF	TGTGCCAGTAGTATTGGTCTAGCGGACTTCTACGAGCAGTACTTC
TRBD1	-	TRBV29-1	TRBJ2-7	15	CSVEAPDRDPYEQYF	TGCAGCGTTGAAGCCCCAGACAGGGACCCCTACGAGCAGTACTTC
TRBD1	-	TRBV5-4	TRBJ2-5	16	CASSRIRDRVAETQYF	TGTGCCAGCAGTCGTATCCGGGACAGGGTGGCCGAGACCCAGTACTTC
-	-	TRBV29-1	TRBJ2-7	11	CSVRRDYEQYF	TGCAGCGTTCGCAGGGACTACGAGCAGTACTTC
-	few	TRBV7-6	TRBJ2-3	10	CASGTDTQYF	TGTGCCAGCGGCACAGATACGCAGTATTTT
TRBD2	-	TRBV15	TRBJ2-3	18	CATSRSIVAGEDADTQYF	TGTGCCACCAGCAGATCGATAGTAGCGGGGGAAGACGCAGATACGCAGTATTTT
-	-	TRBV5-1	TRBJ2-6	17	CASSLSPWGSGANVLTF	TGCGCCAGCAGCTTGAGTCCCTGGGGTTCTGGGGCCAACGTCCTGACTTTC
-	-	TRBV28	TRBJ1-1	13	CASSPPQPAGAFF	TGTGCCAGCAGTCCTCCCCAGCCCGCGGGAGCTTTCTTT
TRBD2	-	TRBV9	TRBJ2-7	16	CASSGNLAGGYYEQYF	TGTGCCAGCAGCGGCAATTTAGCGGGAGGTTACTACGAGCAGTACTTC
TRBD2	once	TRBV9	TRBJ2-3	17	CASSAPRLAGATDTQYF	TGTGCCAGCAGCGCCCCGAGACTAGCGGGGGCCACAGATACGCAGTATTTT
-	-	TRBV7-8	TRBJ1-5	15	CASSLVDAENQPQHF	TGTGCCAGCAGCTTAGTGGACGCCGAGAATCAGCCCCAGCATTTT
-	-	TRBV20-1	TRBJ1-1	12	CSARYRYTEAFF	TGCAGTGCTAGGTATCGTTACACTGAAGCTTTCTTT
TRBD2	-	TRBV28	TRBJ2-2	16	CASSFGLAGRTGELFF	TGTGCCAGCAGTTTCGGACTAGCGGGTCGAACCGGGGAGCTGTTTTTT
-	-	TRBV30	TRBJ1-5	14	CACSPRISNQPQHF	TGTGCCTGTTCGCCGCGGATTAGCAATCAGCCCCAGCATTTT
TRBD2	-	TRBV20-1	TRBJ2-1	15	CSASNLAGGPNEQFF	TGCAGTGCTAGCAATCTAGCGGGGGGGCCTAATGAGCAGTTCTTC
TRBD1	few	TRBV7-3	TRBJ1-5	15	CASSSTGHSNQPQHF	TGTGCCAGCAGCTCGACAGGGCATAGCAATCAGCCCCAGCATTTT
-	-	TRBV12-3/TRBV12-4	TRBJ1-3	15	CASSPHPGQGNTIYF	TGTGCCAGCAGTCCTCATCCGGGACAAGGAAACACCATATATTTT
-	-	TRBV9	TRBJ2-3	12	CASSRYTDTQYF	TGTGCCAGCAGCAGATACACAGATACGCAGTATTTT
-	-	TRBV28	TRBJ2-7	16	CASSPPVTHPSYEQYF	TGTGCCAGCAGTCCTCCAGTTACCCACCCCTCCTACGAGCAGTACTTC
-	-	TRBV29-1	TRBJ2-7	15	CSAEGGGGLAYEQYF	TGCAGCGCCGAGGGCGGGGGCGGCCTGGCCTACGAGCAGTACTTC
TRBD2	-	TRBV7-8	TRBJ2-5	16	CASSPRLAGDPETQYF	TGTGCCAGCAGCCCGCGACTAGCGGGAGACCCAGAGACCCAGTACTTC
-	-	TRBV3-1	TRBJ2-1	13	CASSPGVDNEQFF	TGTGCCAGCAGCCCCGGAGTAGACAATGAGCAGTTCTTC
-	few	TRBV13	TRBJ2-2	13	CASSLDSTGELFF	TGTGCCAGCAGCTTAGATTCCACCGGGGAGCTGTTTTTT
-	-	TRBV5-4	TRBJ2-3	13	CASYGRSTDTQYF	TGTGCCAGCTACGGCAGAAGCACAGATACGCAGTATTTT
-	-	TRBV3-1	TRBJ1-5	14	CASSQVGQNQPQHF	TGTGCCAGCAGCCAAGTGGGGCAAAATCAGCCCCAGCATTTT
TRBD1	-	TRBV27	TRBJ1-2	15	CASSLSETGDYGYTF	TGTGCCAGCAGTTTATCGGAGACAGGGGACTATGGCTACACCTTC
-	-	TRBV27	TRBJ2-2	12	CASSPWGGELFF	TGTGCCAGCAGCCCTTGGGGCGGGGAGCTGTTTTTT
TRBD1	-	TRBV20-1	TRBJ2-7	13	CSASGGRPYEQYF	TGCAGTGCGTCAGGGGGCCGCCCCTACGAGCAGTACTTC
-	-	TRBV2	TRBJ2-1	12	CANGTGYNEQFF	TGTGCCAACGGGACTGGATACAATGAGCAGTTCTTC
TRBD2	-	TRBV12-3/TRBV12-4	TRBJ2-5	14	CASSHTGGEETQYF	TGTGCCAGCAGCCATACGGGGGGGGAAGAGACCCAGTACTTC
TRBD2	-	TRBV4-1	TRBJ2-7	16	CASSQDVVAGDWEQYF	TGCGCCAGCAGCCAAGATGTTGTGGCGGGGGACTGGGAGCAGTACTTC
-	-	TRBV4-1	TRBJ1-1	12	CASSQGGSEAFF	TGCGCCAGCAGCCAAGGGGGTTCTGAAGCTTTCTTT
TRBD1	-	TRBV29-1	TRBJ1-2	14	CSAWGQASFYGYTF	TGCAGCGCCTGGGGACAGGCCTCGTTTTATGGCTACACCTTC
TRBD2	-	TRBV12-3/TRBV12-4	TRBJ2-1	14	CAIAGGASYNEQFF	TGTGCCATCGCGGGGGGGGCCTCCTACAATGAGCAGTTCTTC
-	few	TRBV12-3/TRBV12-4	TRBJ2-2	13	CASSPVNTGELFF	TGTGCCAGCAGCCCTGTGAACACCGGGGAGCTGTTTTTT
-	-	TRBV20-1	TRBJ1-1	15	CSAPVVVGINTEAFF	TGCAGTGCCCCAGTAGTCGTGGGAATAAACACTGAAGCTTTCTTT